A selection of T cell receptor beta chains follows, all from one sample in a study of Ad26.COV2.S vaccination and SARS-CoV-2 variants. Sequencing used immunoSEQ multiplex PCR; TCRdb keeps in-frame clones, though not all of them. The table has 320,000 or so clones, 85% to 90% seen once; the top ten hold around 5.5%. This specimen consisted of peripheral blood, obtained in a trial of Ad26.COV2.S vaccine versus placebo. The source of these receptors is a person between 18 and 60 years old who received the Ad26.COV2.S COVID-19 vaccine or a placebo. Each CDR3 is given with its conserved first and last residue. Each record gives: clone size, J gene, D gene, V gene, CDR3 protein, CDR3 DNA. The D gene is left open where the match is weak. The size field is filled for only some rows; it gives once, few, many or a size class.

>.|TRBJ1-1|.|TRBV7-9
CASSLEWSIGAFF
TGTGCCAGCAGCTTAGAATGGAGTATCGGGGCTTTCTTT
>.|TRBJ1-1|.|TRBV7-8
CASSSARGPEAFF
TGTGCCAGCAGCTCAGCGCGGGGGCCTGAAGCTTTCTTT
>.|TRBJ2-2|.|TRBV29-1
CSVDERIAGSNTGELFF
TGCAGCGTTGATGAAAGGATCGCAGGGAGTAACACCGGGGAGCTGTTTTTT
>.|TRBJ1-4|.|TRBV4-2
CASWNEKLFF
TGTGCCAGTTGGAATGAAAAACTGTTTTTT
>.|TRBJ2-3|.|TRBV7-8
CASSLGTVSDTQYF
TGTGCCAGCAGCTTAGGTACTGTGTCAGATACGCAGTATTTT
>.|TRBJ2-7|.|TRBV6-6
CASSSRGLSSYEQYF
TGTGCCAGCAGCTCCAGGGGTCTAAGCTCCTACGAGCAGTACTTC
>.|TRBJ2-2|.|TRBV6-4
CASSDTARASTGELFF
TGTGCCAGCAGTGACACCGCCCGGGCTAGCACCGGGGAGCTGTTTTTT
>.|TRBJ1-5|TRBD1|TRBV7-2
CASSPTGTGNQPQHF
TGTGCCAGCAGTCCAACCGGGACAGGGAACCAGCCCCAGCATTTT
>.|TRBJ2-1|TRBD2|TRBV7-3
CASSLTGTRDLVF
TGTGCCAGCAGCCTTACCGGGACTAGGGATCTGGTCTTC
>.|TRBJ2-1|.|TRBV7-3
CASSPGLADREQFF
TGTGCCAGCAGCCCGGGACTGGCTGATAGGGAGCAGTTCTTC
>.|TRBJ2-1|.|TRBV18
CASSPPGGYYNEQFF
TGTGCCAGCTCACCACCGGGGGGTTACTACAATGAGCAGTTCTTC
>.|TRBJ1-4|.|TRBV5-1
CASSLLGGSEKLFF
TGCGCCAGCAGCTTGTTGGGGGGCAGTGAAAAACTGTTTTTT
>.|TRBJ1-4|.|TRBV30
CAWSIRGVTTNEKLFF
TGTGCCTGGAGTATCCGGGGAGTCACAACTAATGAAAAACTGTTTTTT
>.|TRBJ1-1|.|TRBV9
CASSEGLGAEAFF
TGTGCCAGCAGTGAGGGGTTAGGGGCTGAAGCTTTCTTT
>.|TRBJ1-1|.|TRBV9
CASSVLGGRAGLGTEAFF
TGTGCCAGCAGCGTACTGGGTGGTAGGGCCGGTTTGGGCACTGAAGCTTTCTTT
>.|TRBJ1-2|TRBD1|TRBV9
CASSVAATGIYGYTF
TGTGCCAGCAGCGTAGCAGCGACAGGGATCTATGGCTACACCTTC
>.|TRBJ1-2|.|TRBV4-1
CASSPDPINYGYTF
TGCGCCAGCAGCCCGGACCCAATTAACTATGGCTACACCTTC
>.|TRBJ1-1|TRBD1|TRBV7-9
CASSLQTGVTEAFF
TGTGCCAGCAGCCTTCAAACAGGGGTCACTGAAGCTTTCTTT
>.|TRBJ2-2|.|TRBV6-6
CASSYSWGAGELFF
TGTGCCAGCAGTTACTCGTGGGGGGCCGGGGAGCTGTTTTTT
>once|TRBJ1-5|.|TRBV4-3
CASSQDRVVSQPQHF
TGCGCCAGCAGCCAAGATAGGGTCGTGAGTCAGCCCCAGCATTTT
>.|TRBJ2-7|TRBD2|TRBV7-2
CASSFTTSGGYEQYF
TGTGCCAGCAGCTTTACGACTAGCGGGGGATACGAGCAGTACTTC
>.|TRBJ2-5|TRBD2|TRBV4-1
CASSQERGLAGKQETQYF
TGCGCCAGCAGCCAAGAGAGGGGTCTAGCGGGGAAACAAGAGACCCAGTACTTC
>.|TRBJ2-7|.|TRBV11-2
CASSRDLPTYEQYF
TGTGCCAGCAGCCGGGACCTACCTACCTACGAGCAGTACTTC
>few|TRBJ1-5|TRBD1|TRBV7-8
CASRQDRGSNQPQHF
TGTGCCAGCAGACAGGACAGGGGCAGCAATCAGCCCCAGCATTTT
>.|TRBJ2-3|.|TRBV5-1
CASSTGQTDTQYF
TGCGCCAGCAGCACTGGACAGACAGATACGCAGTATTTT
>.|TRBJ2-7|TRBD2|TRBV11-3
CASSWFSGGTYEQYF
TGTGCCAGCAGCTGGTTTAGCGGGGGGACCTACGAGCAGTACTTC
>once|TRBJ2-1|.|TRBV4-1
CASSRHGLDGYEQFF
TGCGCCAGCAGCCGCCACGGGCTAGATGGATATGAGCAGTTCTTC
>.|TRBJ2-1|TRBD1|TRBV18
CASSPRDRVYNEQFF
TGTGCCAGCTCACCCCGGGACAGGGTCTACAATGAGCAGTTCTTC
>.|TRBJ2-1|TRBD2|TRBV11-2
CASSQIGLGLGLNEQFF
TGTGCCAGCAGCCAAATTGGTTTAGGACTAGGGTTGAATGAGCAGTTCTTC
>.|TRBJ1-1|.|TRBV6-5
CASMAGFMTEAFF
TGTGCCAGCATGGCAGGGTTTATGACTGAAGCTTTCTTT
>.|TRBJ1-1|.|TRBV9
CASSVAGIRQENMNTEAFF
TGTGCCAGCAGCGTAGCTGGGATTCGGCAGGAAAACATGAACACTGAAGCTTTCTTT
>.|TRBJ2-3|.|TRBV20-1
CSASEWGPRSTDTQYF
TGCAGTGCTAGTGAGTGGGGCCCCAGGAGCACAGATACGCAGTATTTT
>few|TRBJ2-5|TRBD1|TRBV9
CASSAIQGQQETQYF
TGTGCCAGCAGCGCCATACAGGGACAGCAAGAGACCCAGTACTTC
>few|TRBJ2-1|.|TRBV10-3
CAISERGDSYNEQFF
TGTGCCATCAGTGAGAGGGGCGACTCCTACAATGAGCAGTTCTTC
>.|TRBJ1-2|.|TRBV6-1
CASSEGTSNYGYTF
TGTGCCAGCAGTGAAGGTACTTCTAACTATGGCTACACCTTC
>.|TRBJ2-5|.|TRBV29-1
CSVAPLGHTSGWETQYF
TGCAGCGTTGCACCGCTGGGACACACCTCGGGTTGGGAGACCCAGTACTTC
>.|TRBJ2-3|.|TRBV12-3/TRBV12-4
CASSSHTDTQYF
TGTGCCAGCAGTTCACACACAGATACGCAGTATTTT
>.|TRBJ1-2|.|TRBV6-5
CASMFSQGNGYTF
TGTGCCAGCATGTTTAGTCAAGGCAATGGCTACACCTTC
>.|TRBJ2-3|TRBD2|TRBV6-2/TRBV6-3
CASSSPPGGRQTQYF
TGTGCCAGCAGTTCTCCGCCGGGCGGGAGGCAAACGCAGTATTTT
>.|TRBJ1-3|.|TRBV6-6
CASSYEARIYTIYF
TGTGCCAGCAGTTATGAGGCCAGGATCTACACCATATATTTT
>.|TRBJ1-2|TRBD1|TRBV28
CASSSSGQGAYGYTF
TGTGCCAGCAGTTCATCGGGACAGGGGGCATATGGCTACACCTTC
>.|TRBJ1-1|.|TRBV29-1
CSVEENTEAFF
TGCAGCGTTGAGGAGAACACTGAAGCTTTCTTT